The 25 T cell receptor beta chains presented below share a single source sample, sequenced in a study of spatial heterogeneity in lung cancer. Points from the study as a whole: For expanded intratumoral alpha and beta TCRs, counts tracked tumor mutation counts.

These receptors are not linked to any known antigen. TCRdb itself ran the 5' RACE reads through MiXCR, one entry per CDR3 protein. The sample has 6,500 to 8,500 distinct CDR3 sequences; approximately 3.1% are singletons. Time point reported: sample taken at primary tumor resection. The material sequenced was lung tumor tissue, taken at surgery. The receptors derive from a male donor with early-stage non-small cell lung cancer.

By proportion, this clonotype is medium-sized. The rearrangement links TRBV6-6 to TRBJ1-2; 7 bases align to TRBD1. CDR3 size: 13 residues. The V and J ends lost 6 bases and 7 bases, in that order; junction bases with no gene match: 8. Per germline, CDR1 MNHNY and CDR2 SVGAGI (reference sequence). CDR3 sequence (DNA): TGTGCCAGCAGATACAGGGGATATGGTGGCTACACCTTC. Its translation: CASRYRGYGGYTF.

This clonotype qualifies as medium-sized. V and J are TRBV5-1 and TRBJ1-6; D is unclear. Trimming pared 6 bases from V and 0 bases from J, leaving 13 bases between. Germline lookup yields CDR1 SGHRS and CDR2 YFSETQ. This CDR3 contains 16 residues. Here the CDR3 reads CASKDDVSSYNSPLHF. DNA for the CDR3: TGCGCCAGCAAGGACGACGTTAGCTCCTATAATTCACCCCTCCACTTT.

At least ten counts were recorded for this clonotype. The J gene is TRBJ2-7, the V gene TRBV4-2, with D possibly being TRBD2 (5 bases). Germline CDR1 LGHNA, CDR2 YNFKEQ. The V and J ends lost 0 bases and 2 bases respectively, with 11 bases between them. This CDR3 contains 15 residues. The CDR3, as DNA: TGTGCCAGCAGCCAAGACTACGGAGGACCCTACGAGCAGTACTTC. Translated, it gives CASSQDYGGPYEQYF.

This clonotype was recorded at least ten times. This chain uses TRBV7-9 with TRBJ1-1; D uncertain. This CDR3 is built from 13 residues. Germline-derived CDR1 and CDR2 are SEHNR and FQNEAQ (reference sequence). Deletions cut 0 bases from V and 1 base from J, with 3 bases between. The DNA for the CDR3 is TGTGCCAGCAGCTTAGCCAGGAACACTGAAGCTTTCTTT. It codes for CASSLARNTEAFF.

This clonotype was picked up many times. The V and J genes are TRBV5-1 and TRBJ2-7, with 10 nucleotides matching TRBD2. The length of the CDR3 is 15 residues. V lost 4 bases, J lost 5 bases, and 9 bases stayed unmatched. Germline CDR1 SGHRS, CDR2 YFSETQ. As DNA, the CDR3 is TGCGCCAGCAGCCACTCTAGCGGGAGCGTTGACGAGCAGTACTTC. Translation gives CASSHSSGSVDEQYF.

The rearrangement uses TRBV27 and TRBJ2-3; TRBD2 is a possible D gene (8 bases). The V gene lost 8 bases and the J gene lost 2 bases, with 20 bases spanning the gap. This CDR3 has 16 amino acids. From germline, CDR1 is MNHEY and CDR2 SMNVEV (reference sequence). CDR3 coding DNA: TGTGCCAGCCACGAGGGGGCTAGCGGGTACACAGATACGCAGTATTTT. Its protein product is CASHEGASGYTDTQYF.

This clonotype was detected ten times or more. CDR3 DNA: TGTGCCAGCAGCTTAGAATGGGGGGACTATGGCTACACCTTC. Translation gives CASSLEWGDYGYTF. This chain connects TRBV7-2 to TRBJ1-2; possibly TRBD1 for D (5 bases). Trimming removed 1 base at V and 3 bases at J, with 9 bases between. Germline CDR1 is SGHTA and CDR2 is FQGNSA. The CDR3 is 14 amino acids. The full variable domain, in which reference TRBV7-2 and TRBJ1-2 provide the parts outside the CDR3, is GAGVSQSPSNKVTEKGKDVELRCDPISGHTALYWYRQSLGQGLEFLIYFQGNSAPDKSGLPSDRFSAERTGGSVSTLTIQRTQQEDSAVYLCASSLEWGDYGYTFGSGTRLTVV.

This clonotype was picked up many times. The chain employs TRBV6-2 or TRBV6-3 and TRBJ2-7; TRBD2 matches at 11 bases. Per the germline V gene, CDR1 is MNHEY and CDR2 is SVGEGT. The V and J ends lost 5 bases and 4 bases, in that order; junction bases with no gene match: 13. CDR3 length equals 17 residues. CDR3 DNA: TGTGCCAGCAGTCCGGAGGGCCTAGCGGGAGGCCTATACGAGCAGTACTTC. Its translation: CASSPEGLAGGLYEQYF.

This clonotype was seen ten or more times. The J gene is TRBJ2-2, the V gene TRBV7-9; TRBD1 might be the D (5 bases). The CDR3 runs 14 residues. Germline lookup yields CDR1 SEHNR and CDR2 FQNEAQ (reference sequence). With 10 bases removed from V and 0 bases from J, the gap between germline ends came to 12 bases. The CDR3 loop is CAMLGRANTGELFF. CDR3 bases: TGTGCCATGCTCGGCAGGGCGAACACCGGGGAGCTGTTTTTT.

This clonotype was seen ten or more times. The chain links TRBV9 to TRBJ2-2, with 8 bases that match TRBD1. The CDR3 contains 14 residues. The germline gives CDR1 SGDLS, CDR2 YYNGEE. With V trimmed by 4 bases and J by 4 bases, 3 bases remained unmatched. The CDR3 DNA reads TGTGCCAGCAGCTCAACAGGGGGCACCGGGGAGCTGTTTTTT. It encodes CASSSTGGTGELFF.

This clonotype was counted ten times or more. The CDR3 coding sequence is TGTGCCAGCAGCTTCCTTAATAACAATCAGCCCCAGCATTTT. Its protein product is CASSFLNNNQPQHF. J is TRBJ1-5 and V is TRBV7-2; D not resolved. The CDR3 length is 14 residues. The germline V gene has CDR1 SGHTA and CDR2 FQGNSA. Deletions cut 3 bases from V and 3 bases from J, with 9 bases between.

By share, this clonotype ranks as medium-sized (0.01 to 0.1%). The V and J genes are TRBV7-9 and TRBJ1-6; a weak D match, TRBD1 (5 bases). The CDR3 is made up of 18 amino acids. V was pared by 3 bases and J by 0 bases, with 15 bases between. Germline V CDR1 and CDR2: SEHNR, FQNEAQ (reference sequence). The CDR3 DNA follows: TGTGCCAGCAGCTTGTATGGGGGTTCGAGCTCCTATAATTCACCCCTCCACTTT. Its protein is CASSLYGGSSSYNSPLHF.

The chain couples TRBV29-1 to TRBJ2-1; the D gene is possibly TRBD2 (6 bases). Looked up from germline, CDR1 is SQVTM and CDR2 is ANQGSEA. The V end lost 7 bases, the J end lost 3 bases, and 10 bases lay between the germline ends. The CDR3 covers 12 residues. CDR3 region: CSAWDFYNEQFF. The CDR3 coding sequence is TGCAGCGCCTGGGACTTCTACAATGAGCAGTTCTTC.

Many counts were recorded for this clonotype. V usage is TRBV20-1 and J usage is TRBJ2-3; 8 bases line up with TRBD2. The germline V gene encodes CDR1 DFQATT and CDR2 SNEGSKA (reference sequence). The junction had 1 base not matched to a gene; V was cut back by 0 bases and J by 2 bases. CDR3 length: 14 amino acids. The CDR3 bases are TGCAGTGCTAGAGAGCGGGGGGTCACAGATACGCAGTATTTT. It is translated as CSARERGVTDTQYF.

This clonotype is classed as medium-sized (0.01 to 0.1%). The chain is built from TRBV12-3 or TRBV12-4 and TRBJ2-2, with 12 bases lining up with TRBD2. This CDR3 spans 15 amino acids. The ends lost 6 bases at V and 4 bases at J; junction bases unmatched: 3. The CDR3 sequence is CASRLAGGGTGELFF. DNA of the CDR3: TGTGCCAGCAGACTAGCGGGAGGCGGCACCGGGGAGCTGTTTTTT.

This clonotype was recorded many times. The chain carries TRBV5-1 and TRBJ1-2, with D unclear. CDR1 is SGHRS and CDR2 is YFSETQ in the germline V gene. The CDR3 has 14 amino acids. V shed 0 bases and J shed 6 bases, with 12 bases lying between them. The CDR3 loop is CASSLASAGDGYTF. The CDR3 nucleotides are TGCGCCAGCAGCTTGGCCAGCGCGGGTGATGGCTACACCTTC.

This clonotype is medium-sized in the sample. V and J are TRBV11-3 and TRBJ1-1; weak D call: TRBD1 (6 bases). The CDR3 length is 14 residues. V lost 1 base to trimming and J lost 4 bases, with 10 bases between them. The germline CDR1 and CDR2 sequences are SGHNT and YENEEA. The CDR3 loop is CASSLGEGGTEAFF. CDR3 nucleotide sequence: TGTGCCAGCAGCTTAGGCGAGGGGGGCACTGAAGCTTTCTTT.

Ten or more counts support this clonotype. J is TRBJ1-5 and V is TRBV6-2 or TRBV6-3, with D tentatively TRBD1 (6 bases). CDR1 is MNHEY and CDR2 is SVGEGT in the germline V gene. V lost 6 bases, J lost 4 bases, and 13 bases lay in between. The CDR3 has 14 amino acids. This chain's CDR3 is CASRSRGSNQPQHF. CDR3 bases: TGTGCCAGCAGATCTAGGGGGAGTAATCAGCCCCAGCATTTT.

By frequency in the sample, this clonotype is medium-sized. The chain links TRBV18 to TRBJ2-7; D ambiguous. Trimming removed 4 bases from V and 5 bases from J, with 15 bases in between. CDR1 is KGHSH, CDR2 LQKENI, per germline. The CDR3 consists of 14 residues. CDR3 nucleotides: TGTGCCAGCTCACGATTGACCTCTTCCGACGAGCAGTACTTC. Amino acid sequence: CASSRLTSSDEQYF.

Relative to its sample, this clonotype is medium-sized. The chain has TRBV6-5 and TRBJ2-7; D is undetermined. This CDR3 comprises 14 residues. With 10 bases removed from V and 3 bases from J, the gap between germline ends came to 19 bases. Germline values: CDR1 MNHEY, CDR2 SVGAGI. The CDR3 coding sequence is TGTGCCACCAGAAAGACCGCCAGTAACTACGAGCAGTACTTC. This translates into CATRKTASNYEQYF.

The gene calls are TRBV7-2 and TRBJ2-5; 8 positions agree with TRBD2. Germline assignment: CDR1 SGHTA and CDR2 FQGNSA. Trimming at V came to 4 bases and at J to 6 bases, leaving 7 bases not matched to a gene. The CDR3 extends over 14 amino acids. The CDR3 loop is CASSSLAGGKTQYF. The DNA for the CDR3 is TGTGCCAGCAGCTCCCTGGCGGGAGGAAAGACCCAGTACTTC.

Of note for this clonotype: The junction does not match germline at one end; this may be a read error. The V gene is TRBV2, the J gene TRBJ1-2; 7 positions agree with TRBD1. Per germline, CDR1 SNHLY and CDR2 FYNNEI. CDR3 length equals 14 residues. The CDR3 loop is CASSRDSRWTGYNF. The CDR3 DNA is TGTGCCAGCAGTCGGGACAGCCGATGGACGGGCTACAACTTC.

V is TRBV7-7 and J is TRBJ1-3; D is undetermined. V was pared by 5 bases and J by 2 bases, with 13 bases between. CDR1 is SSHAT, CDR2 FNYEAQ, per germline (reference sequence). CDR3 length equals 15 residues. The DNA of the CDR3 is TGTGCCAGCAGCATCGACGTTGGACCTGGAAACACCATATATTTT. Its translation: CASSIDVGPGNTIYF.

This clonotype has at least ten counts. The rearrangement joins TRBV7-9 to TRBJ2-2, with D possibly matching TRBD2 (6 bases). CDR3 length: 16 amino acids. Germline loops: CDR1 SEHNR, CDR2 FQNEAQ (reference sequence). Trimming left V 5 bases short and J 3 bases short, with 16 bases between. CDR3 sequence reads: CASSPRRGSDTGELFF. The CDR3 DNA is TGTGCCAGCAGCCCGCGCCGGGGGTCAGACACCGGGGAGCTGTTTTTT.

This clonotype was counted many times. V usage is TRBV20-1 and J usage is TRBJ2-1, with a tentative D call TRBD1 (5 bases). The CDR3 is 14 residues long. Germline values: CDR1 DFQATT, CDR2 SNEGSKA (reference sequence). The germline V and J ends were trimmed by 3 bases and 1 base, with 10 bases remaining between them. In DNA form, the CDR3 reads TGCAGTGCTAGGGGTGGGGCGTCCTACAATGAGCAGTTCTTC. Its protein product is CSARGGASYNEQFF.